One and the same sample provided the 20 T cell receptor beta chains below, sequenced in a study of T cells after yellow fever vaccination. MiXCR was run by TCRdb on the 5' RACE reads, yielding one entry per CDR3 protein. In the table there are a few hundred thousand distinct CDR3 sequences, roughly a sixth of which are singletons. Here the sequenced sample was PBMCs, taken before the yellow fever booster vaccination. The source is a young man who received the YFV17D yellow fever vaccine.

In this sample, this clonotype turned up many times. The chain combines TRBV3-1 with TRBJ2-5; TRBD1 agrees at 7 bases. Germline V lookup: CDR1 LGHDT, CDR2 YNNKEL (reference sequence). Unmatched junction bases numbered 10, after V lost 4 bases and J lost 5 bases. The CDR3 consists of 15 residues. The chain's CDR3 is CASSLPGTEAETQYF. CDR3 nucleotides: TGTGCCAGCAGCCTCCCCGGGACAGAGGCGGAGACCCAGTACTTC.

The chain links TRBV6-5 to TRBJ1-1, with no clear D. Germline values: CDR1 MNHEY, CDR2 SVGAGI. The CDR3 is 13 amino acids. V was pared by 8 bases and J by 5 bases, with 15 bases between. The CDR3 coding sequence is TGTGCCAGCCGTACGCGACGGGAAACTGAAGCTTTCTTT. Protein sequence: CASRTRRETEAFF.

Here the CDR3 reads CSAGGVGYTF. The CDR3, as DNA: TGCAGTGCGGGCGGGGTAGGCTACACCTTC. The chain carries TRBV20-1 and TRBJ1-2; no reliable D call. Between the trimmed V and J ends, which lost 6 bases and 8 bases, there was a span of 10 bases. Germline V lookup: CDR1 DFQATT, CDR2 SNEGSKA (reference sequence). The CDR3 has 10 residues.

This clonotype came up once. This chain links TRBV5-1 with TRBJ2-6, with a possible D match to TRBD1 (6 bases). Germline V gives CDR1 SGHRS, CDR2 YFSETQ. This CDR3 spans 13 amino acids. Trimming removed 4 bases at V and 11 bases at J, with 13 bases between. CDR3 in DNA: TGCGCCAGCAGCGCGACAGGTAACGACGTCCTGACTTTC. Protein product: CASSATGNDVLTF.

The chain uses TRBV5-1 and TRBJ2-2; 10 bases match TRBD1. Germline lookup yields CDR1 SGHRS and CDR2 YFSETQ. The trim removed 7 bases at V and 7 bases at J, leaving 7 bases unmatched. This CDR3 has 14 residues. The CDR3 nucleotides are TGCGCCAGCGGGACAGGGGTCCGGATCGGGGAGCTGTTTTTT. This sequence encodes CASGTGVRIGELFF.

The chain links TRBV11-2 to TRBJ2-7, with TRBD2 identical over 7 bases. The CDR3 length is 13 residues. The ends lost 1 base at V and 9 bases at J; junction bases unmatched: 6. From germline, CDR1 is SGHAT and CDR2 FQNNGV. DNA of the CDR3: TGTGCCAGCAGCTTAGCGGGGGGTCCGGGGCAGTACTTC. Its translation: CASSLAGGPGQYF.

This chain uses TRBV18 with TRBJ2-7, with D hard to call. The CDR3 covers 14 residues. The V end was cut by 1 base, the J end by 2 bases, with 9 bases between. CDR1 is KGHSH and CDR2 is LQKENI in the germline V gene. The CDR3: CASSPRTEPYEQYF. In nucleotides, the CDR3 is TGTGCCAGCTCACCACGGACGGAACCCTACGAGCAGTACTTC. The whole variable domain, filled in from reference TRBV18 and TRBJ2-7, reads NAGVMQNPRHLVRRRGQEARLRCSPMKGHSHVYWYRQLPEEGLKFMVYLQKENIIDESGMPKERFSAEFPKEGPSILRIQQVVRGDSAAYFCASSPRTEPYEQYFGPGTRLTVT.

In this sample, this clonotype turned up a few times. The chain's CDR3 is CASSLVGRIAKNIQYF. The CDR3 DNA sequence: TGTGCCAGCAGCTTAGTAGGCAGGATAGCCAAAAACATTCAGTACTTC. The chain employs TRBV7-8 and TRBJ2-4; D not resolved. The CDR3 consists of 16 residues. Trimming took 1 base from V and 0 from J, leaving 10 bases between them. Germline V gene data show CDR1 as SGHVS and CDR2 as FQNEAQ.

The chain couples TRBV15 to TRBJ1-5; D may be TRBD1 (6 bases). CDR3 length: 13 amino acids. Trimming pared 5 bases from V and 7 bases from J, leaving 12 bases between. Germline values: CDR1 LNHNV, CDR2 YYDKDF (reference sequence). The CDR3 nucleotides are TGTGCCACCAGCGGGGGAGGACAGCAGCCCCAGCATTTT. This codes for CATSGGGQQPQHF.

This clonotype showed up just a few times. J is TRBJ1-5 and V is TRBV9; D is uncertain. CDR1 SGDLS and CDR2 YYNGEE come from the germline V gene. Trimming cost V 4 bases and J 3 bases, with 11 bases left between them. The CDR3 contains 14 residues. The CDR3 nucleotides read TGTGCCAGCAGCCCGGGCGGAATCAATCAGCCCCAGCATTTT. It codes for CASSPGGINQPQHF.

This clonotype was seen more than once but under ten times. The chain employs TRBV4-3 and TRBJ2-6; D unclear. Germline V gene data show CDR1 as LGHNA and CDR2 as YSLEER. The V and J ends lost 0 bases and 1 base respectively, with 7 bases between them. CDR3 length: 16 amino acids. CDR3 amino acids: CASSQEVVSGANVLTF. CDR3 sequence (DNA): TGCGCCAGCAGCCAAGAGGTGGTTTCTGGGGCCAACGTCCTGACTTTC.

The rearrangement links TRBV20-1 to TRBJ2-5; D possibly uses TRBD1 or TRBD2 (5 bases each). Trimming pared 6 bases from V and 3 bases from J, leaving 11 bases between. Germline V gives CDR1 DFQATT, CDR2 SNEGSKA (reference sequence). The CDR3 extends over 12 amino acids. The chain's CDR3 is CSAGTREETQYF. The DNA of the CDR3 is TGCAGTGCCGGGACCCGGGAAGAGACCCAGTACTTC.

In its sample, this clonotype was seen many times. V usage is TRBV7-6 and J usage is TRBJ2-7, with 8 bases matching TRBD1. The trim removed 5 bases at V and 5 bases at J, leaving 11 bases unmatched. This CDR3 is 15 amino acids long. Germline CDR1 reads SGHVS; CDR2 reads FNYEAQ. The CDR3 bases are TGTGCCAGCAGCCCTAGTCCGGACAGGGTCCACGAGCAGTACTTC. Translated: CASSPSPDRVHEQYF.

The chain is built from TRBV5-6 and TRBJ2-5, with TRBD1 identical over 7 bases. Unmatched junction bases numbered 5, after V lost 0 bases and J lost 6 bases. CDR1 is SGHDT and CDR2 is YYEEEE in the germline V gene. The CDR3 extends over 14 amino acids. CDR3 residues: CASSLAAGGQTQYF. The DNA of the CDR3 is TGTGCCAGCAGCTTGGCGGCAGGGGGACAGACCCAGTACTTC.

This clonotype occurred a few times. The rearrangement links TRBV24-1 to TRBJ2-3; 10 nucleotides match TRBD2. Germline trimming cut 4 bases from V and 5 bases from J; bases unmatched to any gene: 8. This CDR3 contains 16 residues. CDR1 is KGHDR and CDR2 is SFDVKD in the germline V gene. The DNA of the CDR3 is TGTGCCACCAGTGACCCTACTAGCGGGGTGGAAGATACGCAGTATTTT. Its translation is CATSDPTSGVEDTQYF.

This clonotype was recorded a few times. The V and J genes are TRBV29-1 and TRBJ2-3; TRBD1 matches at 12 bases. The CDR3 sequence is 13 residues long. With 7 bases clipped from V and 4 bases from J, the junction kept 3 bases outside the gene matches. The germline CDR1 and CDR2 sequences are SQVTM and ANQGSEA. The CDR3 sequence: CSGGTGGPDTQYF. CDR3 DNA sequence: TGCAGCGGGGGGACAGGGGGCCCAGATACGCAGTATTTT.

In its sample, this clonotype was seen a few times. The V gene is TRBV12-3 or TRBV12-4, the J gene TRBJ1-1; D uncertain. CDR3 length: 17 residues. Trimming shortened V by 6 bases and J by 5 bases, and 25 bases separated the two germline ends. This CDR3 is CASSPTRRLTFGTEAFF. The CDR3 nucleotides are TGTGCCAGCAGCCCCACACGTAGACTGACGTTTGGGACTGAAGCTTTCTTT.

The V and J genes are TRBV18 and TRBJ1-1; the match to TRBD1 covers 9 bases. Germline CDR1 KGHSH, CDR2 LQKENI. The CDR3 runs to 14 residues. Trimming at V came to 3 bases and at J to 11 bases, leaving 10 bases not matched to a gene. This CDR3 is CASSPRTGVVGAFF. CDR3 sequence (DNA): TGTGCCAGCTCACCCAGGACAGGGGTGGTTGGGGCTTTCTTT.

The sample holds a few counts of this clonotype. DNA for the CDR3: TGTGCCAGCAGCCAGGCGCACGAGCAGTACGTC. The encoded protein is CASSQAHEQYV. The gene calls are TRBV7-9 and TRBJ2-7; the D is unclear. The CDR3 spans 11 residues. Germline V gene lookup returns CDR1 SEHNR and CDR2 FQNEAQ (reference sequence). Trimming stripped 5 bases from V and 5 bases from J, with 7 bases between.

J is TRBJ2-1 and V is TRBV4-3, with 10 nucleotides matching TRBD1. The CDR3 consists of 15 residues. Trimming at V came to 3 bases and at J to 10 bases, leaving 9 bases not matched to a gene. Germline V lookup: CDR1 LGHNA, CDR2 YSLEER. CDR3 bases: TGCGCCAGCAGCCACCCGGGACAGGGGTCCAGCGAGCAGTTCTTC. Its protein product is CASSHPGQGSSEQFF.